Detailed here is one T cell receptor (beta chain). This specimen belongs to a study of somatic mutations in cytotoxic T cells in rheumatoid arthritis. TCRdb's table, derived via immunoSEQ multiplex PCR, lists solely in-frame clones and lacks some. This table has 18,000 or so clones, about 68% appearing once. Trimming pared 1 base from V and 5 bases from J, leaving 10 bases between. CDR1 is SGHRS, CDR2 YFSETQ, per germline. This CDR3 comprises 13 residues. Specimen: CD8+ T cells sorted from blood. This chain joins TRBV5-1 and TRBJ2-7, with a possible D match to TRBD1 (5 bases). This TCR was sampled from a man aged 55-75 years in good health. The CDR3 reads CASSLSQGHEQYF. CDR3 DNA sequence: TGCGCCAGCAGCTTGAGCCAGGGCCACGAGCAGTACTTC.